This TCR beta chain came from a study of identical twins (dated by TCRdb to about 2016). Background for the entire study: To test whether fetal clonotypes persist, the study used deep sequencing on TCR alpha and beta repertoires from monozygotic twins, unrelated adults of various ages, and cord blood. To rule out contamination, replicate twin experiments were performed at different times with different library preparation protocols. Summary of the overall study and its limitations: Zero-insertion analyses could be partly confounded by invariant T cells such as MAIT and iNKT, though diverse VJ usage argued against such confounding for most clonotypes. The excess sharing between twins in beta out-of-frame sequences was weaker because fewer shared sequences reduced the signal-to-noise ratio. Fewer insertions were carried by abundant cord blood beta clonotypes; a weaker similar trend was observed in young adult naive repertoires, while no such trend was observed in memory repertoires. Out-of-frame TCR alpha sequences shared between twins showed an excess of low generation-probability sequences compared with coincidental sharing between unrelated individuals. Because the same donors could not be followed over many years, conclusions were based on cross-sectional statistical analysis. In monozygotic twins, out-of-frame TCR alpha sharing was systematically underestimated by recombination models, although the models agreed with sharing between unrelated individuals.

The library came from 5' RACE. Sequencing used an Illumina HiSeq 2000. A universal primer binding site was added through template switching, and the final cDNA carried a unique molecular identifier so that TCR cDNA molecules could be counted accurately. Specific primers in the conserved constant-segment region were used to synthesize first-strand cDNA for TCR alpha and beta chains. To control for contamination, every cDNA library was double barcoded, receiving both a SMART-Mk sample barcode and Illumina barcodes. TruSeq adapter sequences, together with Illumina sample barcodes, were added in two successive PCR steps. The Illumina HiSeq platform was used with custom primers to sequence TCR alpha and beta cDNA libraries. Per the authors' processing: Raw reads were processed with MiGEC to extract unique molecular identifiers, and MiXCR was used to determine CDR3 positions. For each individual, recombination models were inferred using an EM algorithm with the repgenHMM and IGoR tools. Shared clonotype analysis was performed with the tcR package in R, normalizing sharing by the product of cloneset sizes. To study raw recombination free of thymic and clonal selection effects, out-of-frame nonproductive sequences were analyzed. TCRdb trimmed the raw reads at Q25, called clones with MiXCR and kept productive beta chains. Every distinct CDR3 protein forms one entry, paired with its most common genes and DNA. For this entry, the V and J calls and clone size follow TCRdb and not the study's own pipeline. This sample is represented by around 250,000 distinct CDR3 sequences; approximately 12% of them were singletons. The ten largest account for 3.5% to 5% of the sample.

The sample holds many counts of this clonotype. Its target antigen remains unknown. Per-nucleotide qualities are absent, and no much larger clonotype sits a single base away. Germline trimming amounts to 5 bases on V and 9 bases on J, with 11 as the count of junction bases outside the gene matches. The CDR3 has 14 amino acids, counting the end cysteine and phenylalanine. Of the read, only the CDR3 DNA is kept; its 42 bases are in frame from base 1. Every donor in the study was a healthy Caucasian. The twin cohort comprised three pairs of female monozygotic twins, all aged about 18 to 29 years. Miltenyi CD45RO+ enrichment and human naive T-cell isolation kits were used to isolate memory (CD45RO+) and naive T cells from PBMC. These data were also reused for a study on yellow fever vaccine responses in identical twins. Looking at the second paper: According to the authors, in identical twins the way T cells responded to vaccination appeared partly convergent and partly personalized. In identical twins, the study followed T cell clones that responded to the vaccine with precision.

The clonotype originates from a young woman in good health. The specimen sequenced was memory (CD45RO+) T cells sorted from blood. The sample's cell subset or site, from its label and the paper: CD45RO+ enriched T cells. Recombination joined TRBV12-3 or TRBV12-4 with TRBJ2-3; 7 middle bases align to TRBD1. The DNA sequence is given as TGTGCCAGCAGTACCCGACAGGGAATGGACACGCAGTATTTT. Its coded protein is CASSTRQGMDTQYF.